The 18 T cell receptor beta chains below all came from one sample that was sequenced in a study of radiotherapy plus CTLA-4 blockade in lung cancer. TCRdb's copy holds only in-frame clones and misses some; the assay was immunoSEQ multiplex PCR. The table shows about 50,000 clones, with 73% occurring only once. This specimen consisted of peripheral blood, obtained from a patient treated with radiotherapy plus ipilimumab. The receptors here all came from a human donor with non-small cell lung cancer who had a complete response to radiotherapy plus ipilimumab.

This clone has a single count. This sequence joins TRBV5-1 and TRBJ2-7, with D tentatively TRBD1 (5 bases). Germline V lookup: CDR1 SGHRS, CDR2 YFSETQ. V shed 4 bases and J shed 6 bases, with 20 bases lying between them. The CDR3 is made up of 15 amino acids. The CDR3 coding sequence is TGCGCCAGCAGCCCCCAGGGCCAGGCGAGGAGCGAGCAGTACTTC. It yields the protein CASSPQGQARSEQYF.

The gene calls are TRBV5-4 and TRBJ2-7, with TRBD1 matching 7 bases. Germline CDR1 SGHNT, CDR2 YYREEE (reference sequence). This CDR3 contains 14 residues. The trim removed 0 bases at V and 3 bases at J, leaving 3 bases unmatched. The CDR3 region is CASSLGGQNYEQYF. In DNA form, the CDR3 reads TGTGCCAGCAGCTTGGGGGGACAGAACTACGAGCAGTACTTC.

The chain carries TRBV6-1 and TRBJ2-1; TRBD2 agrees at 10 bases. The V gene end was trimmed by 5 bases and the J gene end by 7 bases; junction bases not matched to a gene: 8. CDR1 and CDR2 (germline): MNHNS, SASEGT. This CDR3 contains 15 residues. CDR3 nucleotides: TGTGCCAGCAGTTCTAATAGCGGGGGGTTGAATGAGCAGTTCTTC. Residues: CASSSNSGGLNEQFF.

The chain is built from TRBV5-8 and TRBJ1-1, with D possibly matching TRBD1 (5 bases). Germline loops: CDR1 SGHTS, CDR2 YDEGEE. The CDR3 extends over 17 amino acids. V gave up 0 bases and J gave up 3 bases, with 18 bases separating them. Here the CDR3 DNA reads TGTGCCAGCAGCTTGGCCCGTAGGGGTTATGGGGACACTGAAGCTTTCTTT. Amino acid sequence: CASSLARRGYGDTEAFF.

The chain carries TRBV5-1 and TRBJ2-3; 7 bases match TRBD2. The germline V gene has CDR1 SGHRS and CDR2 YFSETQ. J gave up 1 base and V 2 bases, and 13 bases lay outside the gene matches. The CDR3 contains 18 residues. CDR3 amino acids: CASSFGLADFWGTDTQYF. The CDR3 DNA follows: TGCGCCAGCAGCTTCGGGCTAGCGGACTTCTGGGGCACAGATACGCAGTATTTT. Full variable domain (remainder filled in from reference TRBV5-1 and TRBJ2-3): KAGVTQTPRYLIKTRGQQVTLSCSPISGHRSVSWYQQTPGQGLQFLFEYFSETQRNKGNFPGRFSGRQFSNSRSEMNVSTLELGDSALYLCASSFGLADFWGTDTQYFGPGTRLTVL.

This chain links TRBV7-8 with TRBJ1-1; the match to TRBD1 covers 7 bases. This CDR3 comprises 14 residues. Per the germline V gene, CDR1 is SGHVS and CDR2 is FQNEAQ. V was clipped by 1 base and J by 5 bases; unmatched bases: 4. The CDR3 nucleotides are TGTGCCAGCAGCTTAGGGTCCAGGGGGACTGAAGCTTTCTTT. It specifies CASSLGSRGTEAFF. The variable domain in full, completed from reference TRBV7-8 and TRBJ1-1, reads GAGVSQSPRYKVAKRGQDVALRCDPISGHVSLFWYQQALGQGPEFLTYFQNEAQLDKSGLPSDRFFAERPEGSVSTLKIQRTQQEDSAVYLCASSLGSRGTEAFFGQGTRLTVV.

V gene TRBV7-2 combines with J gene TRBJ2-1; 7 bases align to TRBD2. Germline values: CDR1 SGHTA, CDR2 FQGNSA. J was trimmed by 6 bases and V by 5 bases; bases with no gene match: 19. The CDR3 is 18 amino acids. The CDR3 spells CASSIGYWGTTSSNEQFF. The CDR3 DNA sequence: TGTGCCAGCAGCATAGGGTACTGGGGGACTACCAGTTCCAATGAGCAGTTCTTC.

This chain joins TRBV9 and TRBJ2-5, with a tentative D call TRBD2 (5 bases). CDR1 SGDLS and CDR2 YYNGEE come from the germline V gene. This CDR3 contains 17 residues. The ends were cut back, 0 bases at V and 1 base at J, with 16 bases in the middle. The CDR3 nucleotides are TGTGCCAGCAGCGTAGGGTCTGGGCGGGCCGGCCAAGAGACCCAGTACTTC. The encoded protein is CASSVGSGRAGQETQYF.

There are a few counts of this clone. This chain joins TRBV6-5 and TRBJ1-1; D is ambiguous. V shed 4 bases and J shed 7 bases, with 7 bases lying between them. This CDR3 has 11 residues. Germline V gene sequence: CDR1 MNHEY, CDR2 SVGAGI. The CDR3 is CASSFAGEAFF. In DNA form, the CDR3 reads TGTGCCAGCAGTTTCGCAGGTGAAGCTTTCTTT.

The V and J genes are TRBV28 and TRBJ2-5; 9 nucleotides match TRBD1. CDR1 and CDR2 from the germline V gene are MDHEN and SYDVKM. Trimming removed 5 bases from V and 3 bases from J; junction bases left unmatched: 7. This CDR3 is 15 amino acids long. The CDR3 bases are TGTGCCAGCAGTCCGGGGACAGGGCGGAAAGAGACCCAGTACTTC. Its translation: CASSPGTGRKETQYF.

The J gene is TRBJ2-7, the V gene TRBV6-5, with 7 bases fitting TRBD1. V trimming: 6 bases; J trimming: 0 bases; junction bases outside the gene matches: 8. The CDR3 contains 15 residues. Germline V gene data show CDR1 as MNHEY and CDR2 as SVGAGI. CDR3 loop: CASRIQGESSYEQYF. CDR3 nucleotide sequence: TGTGCCAGCAGAATTCAGGGGGAGAGCTCCTACGAGCAGTACTTC.

The chain couples TRBV2 to TRBJ1-2; D unclear. Germline assignment: CDR1 SNHLY and CDR2 FYNNEI. CDR3 length: 14 amino acids. V lost 5 bases and J lost 4, with 14 bases in between. The CDR3 protein is CASSRRLTGYGYTF. In DNA, the CDR3 is TGTGCCAGCAGTCGACGACTGACGGGCTATGGCTACACCTTC. The whole variable domain, remainder taken from reference TRBV2 and TRBJ1-2, is EPEVTQTPSHQVTQMGQEVILRCVPISNHLYFYWYRQILGQKVEFLVSFYNNEISEKSEIFDDQFSVERPDGSNFTLKIRSTKLEDSAMYFCASSRRLTGYGYTFGSGTRLTVV.

The genes are TRBV10-3 and TRBJ2-1; possible D gene TRBD2, 7 bases. V dropped 4 bases and J dropped 4 bases, with 14 bases sitting between them. The CDR3 spans 15 residues. Germline V lookup: CDR1 ENHRY, CDR2 SYGVKD. CDR3 DNA: TGTGCCATCAGTGTAGGGGGGGGCTCTTACAATGAGCAGTTCTTC. Translation gives CAISVGGGSYNEQFF.

This clone was seen just once. The chain couples TRBV18 to TRBJ1-5; D possibly corresponds to TRBD1 (5 bases). V shed 1 base and J shed 4 bases, with 11 bases lying between them. CDR3 length: 15 residues. The V gene's germline CDR1 is KGHSH and CDR2 LQKENI. The CDR3 is CASSPLSDRNQPQHF. For the CDR3, the DNA is TGTGCCAGCTCACCACTTTCTGACAGAAATCAGCCCCAGCATTTT.

The chain combines TRBV7-8 with TRBJ2-3, with 8 nucleotides matching TRBD2. This CDR3 has 13 amino acids. The germline gives CDR1 SGHVS, CDR2 FQNEAQ. The V gene end was trimmed by 7 bases and the J gene end by 4 bases; junction bases not matched to a gene: 4. For the CDR3, the DNA is TGTGCCAGCAAGCTTAGCGGGGCAGATACGCAGTATTTT. Amino acids: CASKLSGADTQYF. Full variable domain (outside the CDR3, taken from reference TRBV7-8 and TRBJ2-3): GAGVSQSPRYKVAKRGQDVALRCDPISGHVSLFWYQQALGQGPEFLTYFQNEAQLDKSGLPSDRFFAERPEGSVSTLKIQRTQQEDSAVYLCASKLSGADTQYFGPGTRLTVL.

This clone has more than one count but fewer than ten. This sequence joins TRBV7-8 and TRBJ2-2; 7 nucleotides align to TRBD2. The CDR3 runs to 22 residues. Germline V gives CDR1 SGHVS, CDR2 FQNEAQ. V dropped 5 bases and J dropped 4; count of bases not matched to a gene: 28. CDR3 sequence: CASSPHRASWRERLASTGELFF. The CDR3 region has the DNA TGTGCCAGCAGCCCGCACAGAGCCTCTTGGCGGGAGAGGCTAGCGAGCACCGGGGAGCTGTTTTTT.

The genes are TRBV7-9 and TRBJ2-7; TRBD1 matches 10 bases. The CDR3 is 15 residues long. Trimming at V came to 3 bases and at J to 2 bases, leaving 4 bases not matched to a gene. Germline-derived CDR1 and CDR2 are SEHNR and FQNEAQ (reference sequence). The CDR3 nucleotides read TGTGCCAGCAGCTTGTCCGGGACAGGGGCCTACGAGCAGTACTTC. Protein: CASSLSGTGAYEQYF.

This clone was seen only a few times. The rearrangement joins TRBV6-1 to TRBJ1-2; 7 bases agree with TRBD1. This CDR3 is 13 amino acids long. Germline values: CDR1 MNHNS, CDR2 SASEGT. Trimming at V came to 5 bases and at J to 6 bases, leaving 6 bases not matched to a gene. CDR3 region: CASSTRTGDGYTF. Written as DNA, the CDR3 is TGTGCCAGCAGTACGCGGACAGGCGATGGCTACACCTTC.